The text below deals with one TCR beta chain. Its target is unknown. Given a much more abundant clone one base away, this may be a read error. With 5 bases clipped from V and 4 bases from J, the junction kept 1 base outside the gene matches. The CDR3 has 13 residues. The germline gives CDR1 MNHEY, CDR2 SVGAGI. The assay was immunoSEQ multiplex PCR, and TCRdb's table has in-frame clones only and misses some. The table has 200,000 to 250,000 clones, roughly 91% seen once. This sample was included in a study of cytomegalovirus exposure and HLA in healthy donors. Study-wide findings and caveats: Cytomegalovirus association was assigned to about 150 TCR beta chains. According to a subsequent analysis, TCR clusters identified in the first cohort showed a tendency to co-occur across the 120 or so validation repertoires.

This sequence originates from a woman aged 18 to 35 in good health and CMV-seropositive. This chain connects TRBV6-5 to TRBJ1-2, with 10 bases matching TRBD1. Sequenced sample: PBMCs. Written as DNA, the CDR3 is TGTGCCAGCAGTCGGACAGGGGGCTATGGCTACACCTTC. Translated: CASSRTGGYGYTF.